This TCR beta chain comes out of a study of blood T cell repertoires in COVID-19. Study context: T cells, B-cell-depleted T cells, or PBMCs provided the cDNA or gDNA that served as material.

As processed by the authors: Quantification of nucleated cells was approximated via reference gene primer amplification. Sequenced by immunoSEQ multiplex PCR; TCRdb stores in-frame clones only, minus some. The D gene and trimming were derived from the DNA, and the V and J assignments and clone size from that table. The sample consists of around 170,000 clones, 75% to 90% of them appearing once. The CDR3 is 16 amino acids. Deletions cut 6 bases from V and 0 bases from J, with 17 bases between. Germline CDR1 MNHNY, CDR2 SVGAGI (reference sequence). The receptor's source is a woman in her thirties or forties with acute or convalescent COVID-19. The sample consisted of peripheral blood. The chain is built from TRBV6-6 and TRBJ1-1, with a possible D match to TRBD1 (5 bases). The CDR3 region is CASSQGRVTMNTEAFF. DNA for the CDR3: TGTGCCAGCAGCCAGGGTCGGGTAACCATGAACACTGAAGCTTTCTTT.